The clone carrying this TCR beta chain came up a few times. The antigen remains unidentified. These data are taken from a study of TIL therapy for anti-PD-1-resistant metastatic lung cancer. At the level of the study: Tumors carried a median 1.5 non-synonymous mutations per megabase.

Whole-study results and caveats: This highly selected cohort may not generalize to typical lung cancer patients. Many TIL product clones were absent from baseline tumor, suggesting clonal contraction.

Sequencing used immunoSEQ v3. Survey-level samples got approximately 2 million read pairs; deep-level samples got about 4.5-6.5 million. Using immunoSEQ multiplex PCR, the repertoire was profiled, and TCRdb retains in-frame clones only, with some absent. This sample carries more than 9,000 clones, approximately 52% of them seen once, and the ten largest clones take more than 6.5%. The sample's time point: pre-treatment sample, taken before nivolumab and TIL therapy. The tumor samples were excised metastases, mostly pleural nodules or supraclavicular lymph nodes. With 6 bases clipped from V and 2 bases from J, the junction kept 2 bases outside the gene matches. CDR1 is SQVTM, CDR2 ANQGSEA, per germline. The CDR3 totals 13 residues.

This TCR derives from a person between 25 and 80 years old with non-small cell lung cancer. The sample was tumor tissue, taken at baseline. The chain combines TRBV29-1 with TRBJ1-3, with 9 bases aligning to TRBD1. The CDR3 coding sequence is TGCAGCGTGGACAGGGGACCTGGAAACACCATATATTTT. This translates into CSVDRGPGNTIYF.